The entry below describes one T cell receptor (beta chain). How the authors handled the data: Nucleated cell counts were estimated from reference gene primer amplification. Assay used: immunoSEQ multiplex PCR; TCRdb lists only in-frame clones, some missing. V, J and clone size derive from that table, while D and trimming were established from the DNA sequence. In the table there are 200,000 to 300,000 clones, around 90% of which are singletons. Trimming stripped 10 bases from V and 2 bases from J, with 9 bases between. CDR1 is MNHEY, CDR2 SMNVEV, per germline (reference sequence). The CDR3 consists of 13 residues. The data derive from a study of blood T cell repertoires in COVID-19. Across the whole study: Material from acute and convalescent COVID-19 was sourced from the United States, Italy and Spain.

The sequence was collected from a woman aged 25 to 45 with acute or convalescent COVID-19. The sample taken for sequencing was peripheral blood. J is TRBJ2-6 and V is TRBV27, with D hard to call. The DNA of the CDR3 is TGTGCCACCACTGGGCCTGGGGCCAACGTCCTGACTTTC. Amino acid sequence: CATTGPGANVLTF.